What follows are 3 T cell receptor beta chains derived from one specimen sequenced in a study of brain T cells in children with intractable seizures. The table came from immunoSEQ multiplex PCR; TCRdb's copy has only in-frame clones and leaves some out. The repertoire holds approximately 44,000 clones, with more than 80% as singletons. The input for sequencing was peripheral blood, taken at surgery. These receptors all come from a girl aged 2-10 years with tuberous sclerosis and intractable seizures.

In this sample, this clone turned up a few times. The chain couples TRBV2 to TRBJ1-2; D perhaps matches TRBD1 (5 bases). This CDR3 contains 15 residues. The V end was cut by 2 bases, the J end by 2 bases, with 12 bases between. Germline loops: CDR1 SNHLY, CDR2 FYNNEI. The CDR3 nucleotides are TGTGCCAGCAGTGAATCGGGACCGAGAAACTATGGCTACACCTTC. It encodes CASSESGPRNYGYTF.

The CDR3 loop reads CASRPTRESYNEQFF. The CDR3 DNA reads TGTGCCAGCAGACCCACTAGAGAAAGCTACAATGAGCAGTTCTTC. The genes are TRBV5-4 and TRBJ2-1; possibly TRBD2 for D (5 bases). Germline CDR1 SGHNT, CDR2 YYREEE (reference sequence). This CDR3 is 15 amino acids long. Trimming took 5 bases from V and 3 from J, leaving 15 bases between them.

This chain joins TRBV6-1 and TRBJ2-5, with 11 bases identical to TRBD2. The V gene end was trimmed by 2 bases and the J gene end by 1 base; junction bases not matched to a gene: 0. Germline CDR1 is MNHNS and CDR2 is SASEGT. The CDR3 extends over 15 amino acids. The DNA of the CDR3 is TGTGCCAGCAGTGAACTAGCGGGGGGCCAAGAGACCCAGTACTTC. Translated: CASSELAGGQETQYF.